This entry features one T cell receptor (beta chain) sequence. Its antigen is currently unknown. The data were taken from a study of PD-1 blockade in classical Hodgkin lymphoma. TCRdb's copy holds only in-frame clones and misses some; the assay was immunoSEQ multiplex PCR. The sample carries tens of thousands of clones, around 90% recorded once. Study-level findings and limits: TCR diversity at baseline was reported to be reduced in newly diagnosed patients relative to healthy donors. The authors have not defined what causes the repertoire differences, possibly disease activity or prior therapy.

The CDR3 loop spans 10 amino acids. Germline CDR1 SQVTM, CDR2 ANQGSEA. V lost 6 bases and J lost 6, with 6 bases in between. The time point: newly diagnosed, previously untreated cHL patient sample. Untreated, newly diagnosed classical Hodgkin lymphoma PBMCs were comparators. The chain employs TRBV29-1 and TRBJ1-5; D possibly corresponds to TRBD1 (5 bases). The receptor comes from a human donor with classical Hodgkin lymphoma. The specimen sequenced was peripheral blood mononuclear cells (PBMCs). CDR3 sequence reads: CSVGVQPQHF. CDR3 in DNA: TGCAGCGTGGGGGTTCAGCCCCAGCATTTT.